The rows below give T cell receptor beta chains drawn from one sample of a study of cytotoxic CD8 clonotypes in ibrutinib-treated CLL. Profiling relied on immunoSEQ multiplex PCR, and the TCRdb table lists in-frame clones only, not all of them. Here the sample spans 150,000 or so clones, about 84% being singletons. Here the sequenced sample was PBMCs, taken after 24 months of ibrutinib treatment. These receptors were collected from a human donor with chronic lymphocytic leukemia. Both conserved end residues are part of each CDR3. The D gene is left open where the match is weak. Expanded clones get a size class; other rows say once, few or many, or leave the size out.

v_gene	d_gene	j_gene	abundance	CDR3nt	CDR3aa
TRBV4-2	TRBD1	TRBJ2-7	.	TGTGCCAGCAGCCAACTAGACGGACAGGGGGCCTACGAGCAGTACTTC	CASSQLDGQGAYEQYF
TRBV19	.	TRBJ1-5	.	TGTGCCAGTCAAGACAACCACAATCAGCCCCAGCATTTT	CASQDNHNQPQHF
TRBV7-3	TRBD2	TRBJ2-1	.	TGTGCCAGCAGCTCGGACCGACTAGCGGGGGCAACTACGGGTGAGCAGTTCTTC	CASSSDRLAGATTGEQFF
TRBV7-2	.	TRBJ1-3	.	TGTGCCAGCAGCTTAGGTTGGCAGGGGAAGGCCCCCATATATTTT	CASSLGWQGKAPIYF
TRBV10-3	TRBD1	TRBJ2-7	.	TGTGCCATCAGTGCAACCGGGACAGGGTACGAGCAGTACTTC	CAISATGTGYEQYF
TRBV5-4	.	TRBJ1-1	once	TGTGCCAGCTCCTTTGGAAGACCGAACACTGAAGCTTTCTTT	CASSFGRPNTEAFF
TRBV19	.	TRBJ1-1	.	TGTGCCAGTAGTATTGGAAACACTGAAGCTTTCTTT	CASSIGNTEAFF
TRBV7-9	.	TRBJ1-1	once	TGTGCCAGCAGTCAACTAACCCACTCGACTCCTGAAGCTTTCTTT	CASSQLTHSTPEAFF
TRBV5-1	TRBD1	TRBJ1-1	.	TGCGCCAGCCAAAGAATCCAGGGGGCAAGAGGAACTGAAGCTTTCTTT	CASQRIQGARGTEAFF
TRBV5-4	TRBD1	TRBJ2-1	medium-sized	TGTGCCAGCAGCTCCCGGGACAGGGGGAACGATGAGCAGTTCTTC	CASSSRDRGNDEQFF
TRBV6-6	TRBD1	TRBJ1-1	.	TGTGCCAGCAGTTACCCTCAGAGACAGGGGGCCACTGAAGCTTTCTTT	CASSYPQRQGATEAFF